Presented here are 3 T cell receptor beta chains from one specimen sequenced in a study of blood T cell repertoires in COVID-19 (dated by TCRdb to the early 2020s). Receptors were amplified or captured by the immunoSEQ multiplex PCR assay. TCRdb took over this immuneACCESS table, retaining in-frame rearrangements with V and J assigned. Such tables are incomplete; in checked studies, under half of the missing clones stem from an unresolved V gene, and the remainder is unexplained. In all, the sample holds about 75,000 clones, and approximately 85% of those were seen once. In total, the top ten clones hold about 5% of the sample. The sequenced material came from peripheral blood. These receptors all stem from an elderly woman with active or convalescent COVID-19.

This chain uses TRBV19 with TRBJ2-3, with D uncertain. Germline loops: CDR1 LNHDA, CDR2 SQIVND (reference sequence). The CDR3 is 13 amino acids. V was shortened by 2 bases and J by 2 bases, with 5 bases between the two germline ends. The CDR3 DNA reads as TGTGCCAGTAGTATATTCAACACAGATACGCAGTATTTT. This translates into CASSIFNTDTQYF.

This clone appeared once. This sequence joins TRBV5-1 and TRBJ2-3, with 8 bases aligning to TRBD2. V shed 3 bases, J shed 0 bases, and the junction held 3 bases outside the gene matches. The CDR3 is 15 amino acids. Germline-derived CDR1 and CDR2 are SGHRS and YFSETQ. The CDR3 is CASSSPSGSTDTQYF. The CDR3 DNA reads as TGCGCCAGCAGCTCCCCTAGCGGGAGCACAGATACGCAGTATTTT.

The chain employs TRBV3-1 (or the pseudogene TRBV3-2) and TRBJ2-1; no reliable D call. Per the germline V gene, CDR1 is LGHDT and CDR2 is YNNKEL (reference sequence). Trimming shortened V by 1 base and J by 7 bases, and 17 bases separated the two germline ends. CDR3 length: 16 residues. CDR3 in DNA: TGTGCCAGCAGCCAAGCGGCAGGTGCCCTTTGGAATGAGCAGTTCTTC. Amino acid sequence: CASSQAAGALWNEQFF.